Shown below are 13 T cell receptor beta chains from a single sample sequenced in a study of blood T cell repertoires in COVID-19. Generated by immunoSEQ multiplex PCR, the TCRdb table keeps only in-frame clones and is missing some. This table holds 19,000 or so clones, around 88% found once. Sequenced material: peripheral blood. All receptors come from a man in his 70s with active COVID-19.

The chain joins TRBV7-2 to TRBJ2-1, with D possibly being TRBD2 (7 bases). The V and J ends lost 5 bases and 9 bases respectively, with 26 bases between them. Per the germline V gene, CDR1 is SGHTA and CDR2 is FQGNSA. The CDR3 extends over 17 amino acids. Written as DNA, the CDR3 is TGTGCCAGCAGCCCCGTCGGTACGAGAGGGGGGGTGGTTGAGCAGTTCTTC. It codes for CASSPVGTRGGVVEQFF. The full variable domain, rest sourced from reference TRBV7-2 and TRBJ2-1, is GAGVSQSPSNKVTEKGKDVELRCDPISGHTALYWYRQSLGQGLEFLIYFQGNSAPDKSGLPSDRFSAERTGGSVSTLTIQRTQQEDSAVYLCASSPVGTRGGVVEQFFGPGTRLTVL.

This chain connects TRBV19 to TRBJ2-7, with TRBD1 matching 7 bases. Germline CDR1 and CDR2: LNHDA and SQIVND (reference sequence). The CDR3 has 19 amino acids. The trim removed 6 bases at V and 3 bases at J, leaving 23 bases unmatched. CDR3 residues: CASSMAGPTGVIEYYEQYF. CDR3 nucleotide sequence: TGTGCCAGTAGCATGGCTGGGCCCACAGGGGTAATTGAGTACTACGAGCAGTACTTC.

This chain connects TRBV21-1 to TRBJ2-7; TRBD2 is the table's D call and was not checked against the DNA. TRBV21-1 corresponds to a pseudogene. The CDR3 totals 12 residues. CDR3 sequence (DNA): TGTGCCAGCAGCTCCCGGGTTGGCGAGCAGTACTTC. Protein: CASSSRVGEQYF.

The genes are TRBV30 and TRBJ2-3, with TRBD2 matching 8 bases. CDR1 GTSNPN and CDR2 SVGIG come from the germline V gene (reference sequence). The length of the CDR3 is 14 residues. Trimming took 2 bases from V and 3 from J; bases not matched to a gene: 4. CDR3 residues: CAWSPGLETDTQYF. CDR3 coding DNA: TGTGCCTGGAGTCCGGGACTAGAAACAGATACGCAGTATTTT.

V is TRBV18 and J is TRBJ2-1; 7 bases line up with TRBD1. CDR3 length: 14 residues. The germline V gene encodes CDR1 KGHSH and CDR2 LQKENI. V gave up 0 bases and J gave up 10 bases; unmatched junction bases: 6. This CDR3 reads CASSPPSDRREQFF. In DNA, the CDR3 is TGTGCCAGCTCACCACCCTCGGACAGGCGGGAGCAGTTCTTC.

CDR3 amino acids: CSARGSTEAFF. CDR3 DNA: TGCAGTGCTAGAGGGAGCACTGAAGCTTTCTTT. V gene TRBV20-1 combines with J gene TRBJ1-1; the D is unclear. The V gene lost 1 base and the J gene lost 4 bases, with 4 bases spanning the gap. Germline V CDR1 and CDR2: DFQATT, SNEGSKA (reference sequence). The CDR3 spans 11 residues.

This sequence joins TRBV7-6 and TRBJ1-5; D possibly corresponds to TRBD1 (6 bases). The CDR3 is 17 amino acids. Germline CDR1 reads SGHVS; CDR2 reads FNYEAQ. V dropped 4 bases and J dropped 0 bases, with 16 bases sitting between them. This CDR3 reads CASSSQGGAYSNQPQHF. In DNA form, the CDR3 reads TGTGCCAGCAGCTCACAAGGGGGAGCCTATAGCAATCAGCCCCAGCATTTT. Variable domain in full (rest from reference TRBV7-6 and TRBJ1-5): GAGVSQSPRYKVTKRGQDVALRCDPISGHVSLYWYRQALGQGPEFLTYFNYEAQQDKSGLPNDRFSAERPEGSISTLTIQRTEQRDSAMYRCASSSQGGAYSNQPQHFGDGTRLSIL.

The chain uses TRBV28 and TRBJ1-2, with 9 bases matching TRBD1. The germline V gene encodes CDR1 MDHEN and CDR2 SYDVKM. This CDR3 has 15 amino acids. V dropped 5 bases and J dropped 9; count of bases not matched to a gene: 13. The CDR3 DNA sequence: TGTGCCAGCAGTCTCCCCGGGACAGGGTTTCTGCGCTACACCTTC. Residues: CASSLPGTGFLRYTF.

This clone has just a few counts. This rearrangement joins TRBV9 to TRBJ2-7; 8 positions match TRBD1. CDR1 is SGDLS, CDR2 YYNGEE, per germline. The CDR3 extends over 16 amino acids. The junction had 15 bases not matched to a gene; V was cut back by 4 bases and J by 6 bases. The DNA of the CDR3 is TGTGCCAGCAGCCCCGCGGGGCAGGGGGCTTTCGGCGAGCAGTACTTC. Amino acid sequence: CASSPAGQGAFGEQYF.

V is TRBV5-6 and J is TRBJ2-5; TRBD2 is a possible D gene (6 bases). The CDR3 extends over 17 amino acids. The germline gives CDR1 SGHDT, CDR2 YYEEEE. Trimming removed 1 base from V and 5 bases from J, with 21 bases in between. CDR3 loop: CASSLTLAWEVLETQYF. DNA of the CDR3: TGTGCCAGCAGCTTGACCCTAGCTTGGGAGGTTTTGGAGACCCAGTACTTC.

The gene calls are TRBV7-6 and TRBJ2-7; D gene ambiguous. Deletions cut 1 base from V and 3 bases from J, with 13 bases between. The CDR3 runs to 15 residues. CDR1 and CDR2 (germline): SGHVS, FNYEAQ. The CDR3 bases are TGTGCCAGCAGCTTAGGCGGCGGCCCAGTCTACGAGCAGTACTTC. This encodes CASSLGGGPVYEQYF.

This chain uses TRBV5-8 with TRBJ2-1, with D unclear. V was clipped by 0 bases and J by 10 bases, with 5 bases between them. In germline, CDR1 is SGHTS, CDR2 YDEGEE. CDR3 length equals 11 residues. CDR3 loop: CASSLVGEQFF. CDR3 coding DNA: TGTGCCAGCAGCTTGGTCGGGGAGCAGTTCTTC. Supplemented by reference TRBV5-8 and TRBJ2-1, the full variable domain reads EAGVTQSPTHLIKTRGQQATLRCSPISGHTSVYWYQQALGLGLQFLLWYDEGEERNRGNFPPRFSGRQFPNYSSELNVNALELEDSALYLCASSLVGEQFFGPGTRLTVL.

V usage is TRBV28 and J usage is TRBJ2-3; a possible D gene is TRBD1 (6 bases). This CDR3 comprises 13 residues. In germline, CDR1 is MDHEN, CDR2 SYDVKM. V lost 4 bases to trimming and J lost 5 bases, with 10 bases between them. CDR3 sequence: CASSSLQGDTQYF. As DNA, the CDR3 is TGTGCCAGCAGTTCCCTACAGGGAGATACGCAGTATTTT.